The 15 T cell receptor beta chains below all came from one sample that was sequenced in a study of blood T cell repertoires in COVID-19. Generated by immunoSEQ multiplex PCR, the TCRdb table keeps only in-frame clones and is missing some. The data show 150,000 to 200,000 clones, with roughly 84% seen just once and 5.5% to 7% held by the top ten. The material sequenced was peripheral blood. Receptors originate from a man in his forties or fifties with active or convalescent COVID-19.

The CDR3 is CASSQTGYRDSPLHF. The DNA for the CDR3 is TGTGCCAGCAGCCAAACAGGGTACAGGGATTCACCCCTCCACTTT. The chain has TRBV5-4 and TRBJ1-6, with D possibly TRBD1 on 6 matching bases. The V gene's germline CDR1 is SGHNT and CDR2 YYREEE (reference sequence). The CDR3 sequence is 15 residues long. V lost 4 bases, J lost 8 bases, and 16 bases lay in between.

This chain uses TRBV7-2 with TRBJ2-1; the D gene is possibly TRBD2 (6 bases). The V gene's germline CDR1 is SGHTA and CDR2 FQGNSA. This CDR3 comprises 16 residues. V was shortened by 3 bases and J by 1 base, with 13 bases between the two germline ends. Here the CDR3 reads CASSFSRDLSYNEQFF. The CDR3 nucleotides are TGTGCCAGCAGCTTTAGCAGGGACTTGTCCTACAATGAGCAGTTCTTC. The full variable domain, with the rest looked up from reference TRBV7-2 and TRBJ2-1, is GAGVSQSPSNKVTEKGKDVELRCDPISGHTALYWYRQSLGQGLEFLIYFQGNSAPDKSGLPSDRFSAERTGGSVSTLTIQRTQQEDSAVYLCASSFSRDLSYNEQFFGPGTRLTVL.

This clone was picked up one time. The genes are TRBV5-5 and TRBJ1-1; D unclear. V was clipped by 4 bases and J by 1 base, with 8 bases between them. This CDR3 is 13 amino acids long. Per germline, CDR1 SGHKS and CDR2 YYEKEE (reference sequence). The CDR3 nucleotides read TGTGCCAGCAGCGCCCACAAGAACACTGAAGCTTTCTTT. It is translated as CASSAHKNTEAFF.

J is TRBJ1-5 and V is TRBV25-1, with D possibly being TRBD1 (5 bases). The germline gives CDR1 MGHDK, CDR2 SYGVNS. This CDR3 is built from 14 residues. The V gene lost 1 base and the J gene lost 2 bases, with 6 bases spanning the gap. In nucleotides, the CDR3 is TGTGCCAGCAGTGAATCAGGGCGCAATCAGCCCCAGCATTTT. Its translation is CASSESGRNQPQHF.

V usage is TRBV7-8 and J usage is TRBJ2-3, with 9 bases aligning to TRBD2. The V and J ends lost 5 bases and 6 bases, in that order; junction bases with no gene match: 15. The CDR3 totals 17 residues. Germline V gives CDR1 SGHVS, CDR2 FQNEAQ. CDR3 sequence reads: CASSGSGTSHRSDTQYF. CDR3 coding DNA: TGTGCCAGCAGCGGATCCGGGACTAGCCATAGGTCCGATACGCAGTATTTT.

The CDR3 DNA reads as TGTGCCAGCAGCCAGGACAGGGGATGGAATCAGCCCCAGCATTTT. Protein sequence: CASSQDRGWNQPQHF. The V call is TRBV6-2 or TRBV6-3, the J call TRBJ1-5, with 9 positions matching TRBD1. Germline CDR1 MNHEY, CDR2 SVGEGT. V was pared by 6 bases and J by 4 bases, with 7 bases of the junction left unmatched. This CDR3 spans 15 amino acids.

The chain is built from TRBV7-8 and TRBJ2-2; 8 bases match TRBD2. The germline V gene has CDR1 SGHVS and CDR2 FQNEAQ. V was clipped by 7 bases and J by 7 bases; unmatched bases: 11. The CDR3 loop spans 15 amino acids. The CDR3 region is CASTSGGGAGGELFF. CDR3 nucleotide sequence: TGTGCCAGCACCTCGGGGGGGGGCGCCGGCGGGGAGCTGTTTTTT.

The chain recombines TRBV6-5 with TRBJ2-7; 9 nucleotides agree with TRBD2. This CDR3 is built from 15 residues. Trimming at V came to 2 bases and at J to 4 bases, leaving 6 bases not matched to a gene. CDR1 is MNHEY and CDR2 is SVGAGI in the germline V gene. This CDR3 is CASSYGVAGEYEQYF. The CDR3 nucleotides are TGTGCCAGCAGTTACGGGGTAGCGGGAGAATACGAGCAGTACTTC.

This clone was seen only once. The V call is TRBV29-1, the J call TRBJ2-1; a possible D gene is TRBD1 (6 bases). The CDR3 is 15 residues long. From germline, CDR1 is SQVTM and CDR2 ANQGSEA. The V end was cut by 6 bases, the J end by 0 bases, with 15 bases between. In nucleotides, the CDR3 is TGCAGCGTGCTTGGGGGCCGCGTCTCCTACAATGAGCAGTTCTTC. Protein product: CSVLGGRVSYNEQFF.

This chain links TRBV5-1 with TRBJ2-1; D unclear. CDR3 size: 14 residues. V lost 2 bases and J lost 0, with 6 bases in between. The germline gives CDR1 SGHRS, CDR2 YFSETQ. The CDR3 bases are TGCGCCAGCAGCTTCAGAAGCTCCTACAATGAGCAGTTCTTC. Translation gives CASSFRSSYNEQFF.

CDR3 in amino acids: CASSLNEGQFF. As DNA, the CDR3 is TGTGCCAGCAGCCTGAATGAGGGGCAGTTCTTC. The chain carries TRBV5-4 and TRBJ2-1; tentative D call: TRBD2 (5 bases). The CDR3 spans 11 residues. Germline CDR1 reads SGHNT; CDR2 reads YYREEE (reference sequence). The germline V and J ends were trimmed by 4 bases and 12 bases, with 11 bases remaining between them.

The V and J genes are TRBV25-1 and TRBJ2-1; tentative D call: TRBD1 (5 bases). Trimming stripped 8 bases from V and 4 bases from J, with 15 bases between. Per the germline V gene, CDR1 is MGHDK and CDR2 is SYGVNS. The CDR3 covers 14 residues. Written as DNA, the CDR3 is TGTGCCAGCGGCCCCCACTCAGGGTACAATGAGCAGTTCTTC. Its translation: CASGPHSGYNEQFF.

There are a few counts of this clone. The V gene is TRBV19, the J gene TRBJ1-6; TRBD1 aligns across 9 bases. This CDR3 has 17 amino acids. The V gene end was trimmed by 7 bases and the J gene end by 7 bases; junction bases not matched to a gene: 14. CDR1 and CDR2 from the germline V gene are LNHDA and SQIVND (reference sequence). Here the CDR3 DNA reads TGTGCCAGTACCCCGTCTGCGGGACAGGGCCTGAATTCACCCCTCCACTTT. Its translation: CASTPSAGQGLNSPLHF.

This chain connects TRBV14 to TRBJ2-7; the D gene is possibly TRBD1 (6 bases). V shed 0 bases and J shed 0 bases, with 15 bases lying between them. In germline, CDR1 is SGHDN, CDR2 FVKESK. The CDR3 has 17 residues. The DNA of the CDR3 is TGTGCCAGCAGCCAAGATTTCAGGGGCTCGTTCTCCTACGAGCAGTACTTC. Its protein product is CASSQDFRGSFSYEQYF.

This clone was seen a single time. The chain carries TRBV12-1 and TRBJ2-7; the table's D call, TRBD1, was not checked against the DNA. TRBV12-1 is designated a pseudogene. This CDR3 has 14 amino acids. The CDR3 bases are TGTGCCAGCCGGCTGGGACAGGGTAAATACGAGCAGTACTTC. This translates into CASRLGQGKYEQYF.